A selection of T cell receptor beta chains follows, all from one sample in a study of CD8+CD57+ T cells in acquired aplastic anemia. MiXCR was run by TCRdb on the reads, yielding one entry per CDR3 protein. Of 200,000 to 250,000 distinct CDR3 sequences listed, over 55% are singletons. The sequenced material came from sorted CD4+, CD8+, or CD8+CD57+ T cells (not recorded which) from PBMCs. These receptors originate from a human donor in good health. The CDR3 runs from the conserved cysteine through the conserved F or W. A D gene is named only where the DNA matches it firmly. Clone size appears in some rows only: once, few, many, or a class for an expanded clone.

V gene	D gene	J gene	clone size	CDR3 DNA	CDR3 protein
TRBV10-1	TRBD2	TRBJ2-5	.	TGCGCCAGCAGTGAGCGTTTCGGGACTAGCGGGAAGGAGACCCGGTACTTC	CASSERFGTSGKETRYF
TRBV11-3	.	TRBJ2-2	few	TGTGCCAGCAGCAACCTCGGGGAGCTGTTTTTT	CASSNLGELFF
TRBV2	.	TRBJ1-5	.	TGTGCCAGCAGTGCGGGGAGATACAATCAGCCCCAGCATTTT	CASSAGRYNQPQHF
TRBV10-1	.	TRBJ2-7	.	TGCGCCAGCAGTGCAAGGAGACAGGAGTCCTACGAGCAGTACTTC	CASSARRQESYEQYF
TRBV5-1	TRBD2	TRBJ2-7	.	TGCGCCAGCAGCTCCGGGGGGAAGGAAGTCTACGAGCAGTACTTC	CASSSGGKEVYEQYF
TRBV24-1	TRBD1	TRBJ2-5	.	TGTGCCACCAGTGATTTCCCAGGGGGCGGGAAGTTCGGGACCCAGTACTTC	CATSDFPGGGKFGTQYF
TRBV2	.	TRBJ1-3	.	TGTGCCAGCAGAAGGGACGGCTCTGGAAACACCATATATTTT	CASRRDGSGNTIYF
TRBV10-3	TRBD2	TRBJ2-7	once	TGTGCCATCAGCGCGACTAGCGGGGGTTACGAGCAGTACTTC	CAISATSGGYEQYF
TRBV11-2	.	TRBJ2-7	once	TGTGCCAGCAGCTTAGGGGGCAGATTC	CASSLGGRF
TRBV9	.	TRBJ2-7	.	TGTGCCAGCAGCCCCGGGGATGGGGCGTACTACGAGCAGTACTTC	CASSPGDGAYYEQYF
TRBV6-1	TRBD2	TRBJ2-3	few	TGTGCCAGCAGTAGGGGACTAGCGGGGGGGCCCCCCGCAGATACGCAGTATTTT	CASSRGLAGGPPADTQYF
TRBV7-6	.	TRBJ2-5	.	TGTGCCAGCAGCCCTATGGTTCAAGAGACTCAGCACTTC	CASSPMVQETQHF
TRBV19	.	TRBJ2-6	.	TGTGCCAGTAGGGGCACTCCTGGGGCCAACGTCCTGACTTTC	CASRGTPGANVLTF
TRBV5-1	.	TRBJ2-1	many	TGCGCCAGCAGCTTGGAGGGGAGCTCCTACAATGAGCAGTTCTTC	CASSLEGSSYNEQFF
TRBV7-8	TRBD1	TRBJ2-7	.	TGTGCCAGCAGCTTAGTGGGACAGGCCTACGAGCAGTACTTC	CASSLVGQAYEQYF
TRBV15	TRBD1	TRBJ2-3	.	TGTGCCACCAGCAGAGATTCAGGGGGCCCAGATACGCAGTATTTT	CATSRDSGGPDTQYF
TRBV7-7	TRBD2	TRBJ2-2	once	TGTGCTAGCGGCAGACTAGCGGGAGCCGGGGAGCTGTTTTTT	CASGRLAGAGELFF
TRBV6-1	TRBD2	TRBJ2-7	many	TGTGCCAGCAGTGGCCTAGCGGGATCCTCCTACGAGCAGTACTTC	CASSGLAGSSYEQYF
TRBV7-9	TRBD1	TRBJ2-7	many	TGTGCCAGCAGCCCCGGGACAGGGTACCACGAGCAGTACTTC	CASSPGTGYHEQYF
TRBV2	.	TRBJ1-2	few	TGTGCCAGCATGTCCTCCTGGGCAGACTCATACCACACCTTC	CASMSSWADSYHTF
TRBV7-8	TRBD2	TRBJ2-3	.	TGTGCCGGCAGCAACGGACTAGCGGGACGGGATACGCAGTATTTT	CAGSNGLAGRDTQYF
TRBV6-5	.	TRBJ2-7	.	TGCGCCAGCAGTTTCACAGGGCCACGGGTGAACGAGCAGTACTTC	CASSFTGPRVNEQYF
TRBV7-6	.	TRBJ1-1	many	TGTGCCAGCAGCTTAGAAGGGGTTGCTTTCTTT	CASSLEGVAFF
TRBV19	TRBD2	TRBJ2-5	few	TGTGCCAGTAGGTTAGCGGGAGAAGGAGAGACCCAGTACTTC	CASRLAGEGETQYF
TRBV6-5	.	TRBJ2-7	many	TGTGCCAGCAGTTATATCGGGGGAACCTACGAGCAGTACTTC	CASSYIGGTYEQYF
TRBV9	TRBD1	TRBJ2-2	once	TGTGCCAGCAGCGTAGGTTCGACAGGGGATGGTTGGGGAGAGCTGTTTTTT	CASSVGSTGDGWGELFF
TRBV20-1	.	TRBJ2-7	few	TGCAGTGCTAGAATAACGACTGGTAACGAGCAGTACTTC	CSARITTGNEQYF
TRBV10-3	.	TRBJ1-1	.	TGTGCCATCACGCGAGTTGAGAACACTGAAGCTTTCTTT	CAITRVENTEAFF
TRBV19	TRBD1	TRBJ1-6	.	TGTGCCAGTAGTACCGGGACAGGGGTTAATTCACCCCTCCACTTT	CASSTGTGVNSPLHF
TRBV5-1	.	TRBJ2-7	.	TGCGCCAGCAGCGAACTTCGGGGGACGTCCTACGAGCAGTACTTC	CASSELRGTSYEQYF
TRBV7-9	.	TRBJ1-6	.	TGTGCCAGCCTACCCTGGGCCGGCAGTTCGGATTCACCCCTCCACTTT	CASLPWAGSSDSPLHF
TRBV10-3	.	TRBJ1-3	.	TGTGCCATCAGTGGAGGAAACACCATATATTTT	CAISGGNTIYF
TRBV7-9	TRBD2	TRBJ2-1	.	TGTGCCAGCAGCTCATCCGGGACTAGCGGGTATGAGCAGTTCTTC	CASSSSGTSGYEQFF
TRBV2	TRBD2	TRBJ2-7	.	TGTGCCAGCAGTGTTAGCGGGATGACCTACGAGCAGTACTTC	CASSVSGMTYEQYF
TRBV20-1	.	TRBJ1-2	.	TGCAGTGCTAGAGTTTCAGGGGTTGCTGGCTACACCTTC	CSARVSGVAGYTF
TRBV10-2	TRBD1	TRBJ1-5	.	TGCGCCAGCACCAAAGAGGGACAGCCATATCAGCCCCAGCATTTT	CASTKEGQPYQPQHF
TRBV10-1	.	TRBJ1-3	.	TGCGCCGGGACAACAGGTCATGGGGACACCATATATTTT	CAGTTGHGDTIYF
TRBV7-9	.	TRBJ2-7	.	TGTGCCAGCAGCTGGGACGGCTCGAGCTCCTACGAGCAGTACTTC	CASSWDGSSSYEQYF
TRBV20-1	TRBD1	TRBJ2-7	once	TGCAGTGCCCCTGGGGGGGGGGACAGGGGTTTTTACGAGCAGTACTTC	CSAPGGGDRGFYEQYF
TRBV19	TRBD1	TRBJ2-2	.	TGTGCCAGTAGCACGACAGGGGTCAACACCGGGGAGCTGTTTTTT	CASSTTGVNTGELFF
TRBV7-3	TRBD2	TRBJ2-1	.	TGTGCCAGCAGCTTAACTAGCGGGGCCGGGAATGAGCAGTTCTTC	CASSLTSGAGNEQFF
TRBV20-1	.	TRBJ1-2	.	TGCAGTGCTAGAGATCGCAGGGGTTCTAACTATGGCTACACCTTC	CSARDRRGSNYGYTF
TRBV29-1	TRBD1	TRBJ1-1	.	TGCAGCGTTGAAAGGGGGCTGGACACTGAAGCTTTCTTT	CSVERGLDTEAFF
TRBV7-9	TRBD1	TRBJ2-6	few	TGTGCCAGCAGCCAACAATTGGGACAGGGCCGCTCTGGGGCCAACGTCCTGACTTTC	CASSQQLGQGRSGANVLTF
TRBV7-2	.	TRBJ2-1	many	TGTGCCAGCCGGGTATTGGATGAGCAGTTCTTC	CASRVLDEQFF
TRBV12-3/TRBV12-4	.	TRBJ1-6	few	TGTGCCAGCAGTCCTCGTACAGGGAGACTAAATTCACCCCTCCACTTT	CASSPRTGRLNSPLHF
TRBV7-9	.	TRBJ2-3	few	TGTGCCAGCAGCTTAGGTACGGGAGATACGCAGTATTTT	CASSLGTGDTQYF